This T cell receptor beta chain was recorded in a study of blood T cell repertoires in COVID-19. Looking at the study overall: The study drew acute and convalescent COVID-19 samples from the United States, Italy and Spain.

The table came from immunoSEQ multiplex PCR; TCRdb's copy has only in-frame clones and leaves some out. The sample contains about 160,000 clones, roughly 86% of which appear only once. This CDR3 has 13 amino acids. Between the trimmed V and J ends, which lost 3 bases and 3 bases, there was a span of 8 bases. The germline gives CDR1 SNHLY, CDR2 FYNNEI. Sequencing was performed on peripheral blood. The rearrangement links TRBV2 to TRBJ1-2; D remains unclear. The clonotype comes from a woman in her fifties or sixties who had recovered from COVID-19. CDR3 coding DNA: TGTGCCAGCAGTGAGGTGAGGGACTATGGCTACACCTTC. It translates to CASSEVRDYGYTF. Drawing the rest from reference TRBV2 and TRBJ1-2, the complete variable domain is EPEVTQTPSHQVTQMGQEVILRCVPISNHLYFYWYRQILGQKVEFLVSFYNNEISEKSEIFDDQFSVERPDGSNFTLKIRSTKLEDSAMYFCASSEVRDYGYTFGSGTRLTVV.